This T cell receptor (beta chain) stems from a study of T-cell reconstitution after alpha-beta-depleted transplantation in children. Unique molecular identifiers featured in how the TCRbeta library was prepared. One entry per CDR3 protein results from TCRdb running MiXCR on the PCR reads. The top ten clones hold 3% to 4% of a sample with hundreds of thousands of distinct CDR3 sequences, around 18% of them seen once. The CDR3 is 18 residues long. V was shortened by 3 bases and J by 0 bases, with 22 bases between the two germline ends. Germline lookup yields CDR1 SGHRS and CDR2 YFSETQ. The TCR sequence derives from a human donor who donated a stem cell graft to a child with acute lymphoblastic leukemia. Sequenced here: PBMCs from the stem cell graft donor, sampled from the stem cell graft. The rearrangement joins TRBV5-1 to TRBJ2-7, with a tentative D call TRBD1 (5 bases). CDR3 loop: CASSSPYRGKRSSYEQYF. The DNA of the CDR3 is TGCGCCAGCAGCTCCCCCTATAGGGGTAAAAGGAGCTCCTACGAGCAGTACTTC.